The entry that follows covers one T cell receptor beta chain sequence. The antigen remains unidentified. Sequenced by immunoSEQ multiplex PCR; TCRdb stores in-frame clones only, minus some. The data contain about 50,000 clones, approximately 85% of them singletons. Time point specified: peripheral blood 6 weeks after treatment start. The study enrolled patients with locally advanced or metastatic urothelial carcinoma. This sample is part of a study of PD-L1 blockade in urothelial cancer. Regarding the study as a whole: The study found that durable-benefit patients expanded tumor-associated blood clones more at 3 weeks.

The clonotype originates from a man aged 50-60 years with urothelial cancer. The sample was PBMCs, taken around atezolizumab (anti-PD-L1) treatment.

The CDR3 DNA sequence: TGCGCCAGCAGCCAAGTGGTCAGCGGCAGCTCCTACAATGAGCAGTTCTTC. It codes for CASSQVVSGSSYNEQFF. V and J are TRBV4-3 and TRBJ2-1; TRBD2 might be the D (5 bases). The CDR3 loop spans 17 amino acids. Trimming pared 1 base from V and 0 bases from J, leaving 13 bases between. Germline CDR1 and CDR2: LGHNA and YSLEER.